This TCR beta chain comes out of a study of technical replicates of blood from a handful of donors (dated by TCRdb to 2016 to 2017). Library prep was done by the immunoSEQ multiplex PCR assay. The clones in this table, taken by TCRdb from immuneACCESS, are in-frame only. Not every clone is retained; where verified, under half of the shortfall comes from an unresolved V gene, and the cause of the rest is unknown. The sample table shows almost 65,000 clones, and around 86% are seen once. The ten largest clones represent roughly 4.6% of the sample. Comment on this clone: Its antigen target is currently unknown. Base qualities are not recorded, but no much larger clone differs from it by a single base.

The germline V and J ends show losses of 1 base and 5 bases respectively, and no gene match explains 4 bases of the junction. The CDR3 covers 15 residues, taking in both the cysteine and the phenylalanine. CDR3 DNA is the only sequence kept; it has 45 bases, read in frame from the first base. Reading the germline V gene gives CDR1 SGHTA and CDR2 FQGNSA. Sample: PBMCs. In this chain, TRBV7-2 is recombined with TRBJ2-7, with TRBD2 matching 11 junction bases. The sequence was collected from a human donor in good health. Some clones in this sample may be carry-over from other donors' samples. The DNA sequence is given as TGTGCCAGCAGCTTAGAACTAGCGGGAGCCCACGAGCAGTACTTC. The encoded protein is CASSLELAGAHEQYF. With all but the CDR3 taken from the reference TRBV7-2 and TRBJ2-7 genes, the full variable domain is: GAGVSQSPSNKVTEKGKDVELRCDPISGHTALYWYRQSLGQGLEFLIYFQGNSAPDKSGLPSDRFSAERTGGSVSTLTIQRTQQEDSAVYLCASSLELAGAHEQYFGPGTRLTVT.